The 11 T cell receptor beta chains in this list originate from one sample, sequenced in a study of cytomegalovirus exposure and HLA in healthy donors. Vbeta (60) and Jbeta (13) primers were used in the PCR. Profiling relied on immunoSEQ multiplex PCR, and the TCRdb table lists in-frame clones only, not all of them. The table has roughly 120,000 clones, 73% seen once; the top ten hold around 5%. Input material: PBMCs. The receptor set was obtained from a man in his sixties in good health and CMV-seropositive.

This chain uses TRBV18 with TRBJ1-1; D might be TRBD1 (6 bases). CDR1 is KGHSH, CDR2 LQKENI, per germline. The CDR3 has 16 residues. Trimming left V 2 bases short and J 6 bases short, with 19 bases between. The CDR3 region has the DNA TGTGCCAGCTCACCAGTGTATCTTGGGGGCGAGCCTGAAGCTTTCTTT. Amino acid sequence: CASSPVYLGGEPEAFF.

The rearrangement links TRBV18 to TRBJ2-1, with D uncertain. V gave up 3 bases and J gave up 5 bases, with 8 bases separating them. The germline CDR1 and CDR2 sequences are KGHSH and LQKENI. The CDR3 is 13 amino acids. Here the CDR3 DNA reads TGTGCCAGCTCACCTGCCCCAGACAATGAGCAGTTCTTC. Amino acids: CASSPAPDNEQFF.

The chain is built from TRBV4-1 and TRBJ1-6; no clear D. Germline CDR1 reads MGHRA; CDR2 reads YSYEKL. CDR3 length: 15 amino acids. The V end was cut by 4 bases, the J end by 7 bases, with 14 bases between. In DNA form, the CDR3 reads TGCGCCAGCAGCCCCCTGGGAGCGCCGAATTCACCCCTCCACTTT. Protein sequence: CASSPLGAPNSPLHF.

V and J are TRBV27 and TRBJ2-3, with 10 bases that match TRBD1. V was pared by 5 bases and J by 6 bases, with 11 bases of the junction left unmatched. The CDR3 sequence is 16 residues long. Germline lookup yields CDR1 MNHEY and CDR2 SMNVEV (reference sequence). The CDR3 is CASSNPPTGGIDTQYF. Here the CDR3 DNA reads TGTGCCAGCAGTAACCCCCCGACAGGGGGCATCGATACGCAGTATTTT.

V gene TRBV6-1 combines with J gene TRBJ1-1; D not resolved. The CDR3 covers 14 residues. Germline CDR1 and CDR2: MNHNS and SASEGT. The germline V and J ends were trimmed by 7 bases and 0 bases, with 12 bases remaining between them. CDR3 protein: CASTTRWLNTEAFF. DNA of the CDR3: TGTGCCAGCACGACGCGGTGGCTGAACACTGAAGCTTTCTTT.

This clone has only a few counts. The chain combines TRBV9 with TRBJ2-7, with 7 bases matching TRBD1. The length of the CDR3 is 20 residues. V lost 0 bases to trimming and J lost 3 bases; unmatched junction nucleotides: 21. Germline values: CDR1 SGDLS, CDR2 YYNGEE. CDR3 residues: CASSVVSWGNDRDRDYEQYF. The CDR3 DNA reads TGTGCCAGCAGCGTAGTATCTTGGGGTAATGACCGGGACAGAGACTACGAGCAGTACTTC.

The gene calls are TRBV5-1 and TRBJ1-4, with a tentative D call TRBD1 (5 bases). V shed 2 bases and J shed 7 bases, with 12 bases lying between them. The germline V gene encodes CDR1 SGHRS and CDR2 YFSETQ. The CDR3 loop spans 14 amino acids. The CDR3 nucleotides read TGCGCCAGCAGCTTCGCCGGGGGAAGTGAAAAACTGTTTTTT. Translated: CASSFAGGSEKLFF.

The rearrangement links TRBV10-2 to TRBJ1-5, with D possibly being TRBD1 (5 bases). Germline-derived CDR1 and CDR2 are WSHSY and SAAADI. The CDR3 totals 15 residues. Trimming stripped 10 bases from V and 2 bases from J, with 18 bases between. The CDR3 loop reads CATKRGLQGNQPQHF. The CDR3 region has the DNA TGCGCCACCAAAAGGGGATTACAGGGCAATCAGCCCCAGCATTTT.

The chain has TRBV20-1 and TRBJ1-2; D gene ambiguous. The germline V and J ends were trimmed by 3 bases and 8 bases, with 4 bases remaining between them. The CDR3 totals 9 residues. Germline values: CDR1 DFQATT, CDR2 SNEGSKA (reference sequence). CDR3 amino acids: CSASLGYTF. For the CDR3, the DNA is TGCAGTGCTAGCCTCGGCTACACCTTC.

Only one count was recorded for this clone. The rearrangement joins TRBV6-1 to TRBJ1-6, with D possibly matching TRBD1 (6 bases). Trimming cost V 0 bases and J 10 bases, with 16 bases left between them. The germline V gene encodes CDR1 MNHNS and CDR2 SASEGT. The CDR3 length is 16 residues. In DNA, the CDR3 is TGTGCCAGCAGTGAAGCGTATTGGGGGCTTGAGTCACCCCTCCACTTT. It yields the protein CASSEAYWGLESPLHF.

There are a few counts of this clone. J is TRBJ1-2 and V is TRBV30; D is perhaps TRBD1 (5 bases). Looked up from germline, CDR1 is GTSNPN and CDR2 is SVGIG (reference sequence). The CDR3 extends over 12 amino acids. Deletions cut 3 bases from V and 7 bases from J, with 12 bases between. Here the CDR3 reads CAWSLSGGGYTF. The CDR3 DNA reads TGTGCCTGGAGCCTCTCCGGGGGTGGCTACACCTTC. Combining the CDR3 with reference TRBV30 and TRBJ1-2 gives the whole variable domain SQTIHQWPATLVQPVGSPLSLECTVEGTSNPNLYWYRQAAGRGLQLLFYSVGIGQISSEVPQNLSASRPQDRQFILSSKKLLLSDSGFYLCAWSLSGGGYTFGSGTRLTVV.